These 23 T cell receptor beta chains originate from one sample sequenced in a study of T-cell reconstitution after alpha-beta-depleted transplantation in children. Whole-study findings and limits: Alpha-beta T cells present about two months after transplant were reported to originate from several hundred expanded graft clones.

It was with unique molecular identifiers that the TCRbeta library was prepared. Using its own MiXCR run on the PCR reads, TCRdb lists one record per CDR3 protein. This sample has roughly 30,000 distinct CDR3 sequences, with around 7% found just once. Antigens of these TCRs are unknown. Sequenced here: peripheral blood, sampled 60 days after TCRalphabeta/CD19-depleted stem cell transplant. The source of these receptors is a child less than two years old who had a stem cell transplant for acute myeloid leukemia, so the T cells may come from the graft donor.

This clonotype occurred a few times. The chain uses TRBV7-3 and TRBJ2-3, with TRBD1 identical over 11 bases. The germline CDR1 and CDR2 sequences are SGHTA and FQGTGA. The CDR3 contains 17 residues. V dropped 5 bases and J dropped 0; count of bases not matched to a gene: 7. Here the CDR3 reads CASSPGQGAPSTDTQYF. DNA of the CDR3: TGTGCCAGCAGCCCCGGACAGGGGGCGCCTAGCACAGATACGCAGTATTTT.

This clonotype showed up many times. The rearrangement joins TRBV4-3 to TRBJ1-2; 9 nucleotides match TRBD1. The germline V gene has CDR1 LGHNA and CDR2 YSLEER. The CDR3 is 17 residues long. V lost 1 base, J lost 3 bases, and 9 bases stayed unmatched. As DNA, the CDR3 is TGCGCCAGCAGCCAAGGTCCCCCCGGACAGGGGCACTATGGCTACACCTTC. It translates to CASSQGPPGQGHYGYTF.

This clonotype was counted at least ten times. The chain carries TRBV11-2 and TRBJ2-2; D perhaps matches TRBD1 (6 bases). Germline CDR1 reads SGHAT; CDR2 reads FQNNGV. This CDR3 is 15 amino acids long. The V gene lost 1 base and the J gene lost 6 bases, with 12 bases spanning the gap. The chain's CDR3 is CASSLGGPGPGELFF. As DNA, the CDR3 is TGTGCCAGCAGCTTAGGGGGGCCAGGGCCCGGGGAGCTGTTTTTT.

This clonotype has ten or more counts. The rearrangement joins TRBV4-1 to TRBJ1-1; perhaps TRBD1 as D (5 bases). V gave up 1 base and J gave up 4 bases, with 10 bases separating them. This CDR3 region has 14 residues. CDR1 and CDR2 from the germline V gene are MGHRA and YSYEKL. CDR3 protein: CASSQGPGGTEAFF. DNA for the CDR3: TGCGCCAGCAGCCAAGGACCGGGGGGCACTGAAGCTTTCTTT.

Many counts were recorded for this clonotype. The chain recombines TRBV5-5 with TRBJ2-7; perhaps D is TRBD1 or TRBD2 (5 bases each). The length of the CDR3 is 14 residues. Germline V gives CDR1 SGHKS, CDR2 YYEKEE (reference sequence). Trimming left V 0 bases short and J 4 bases short, with 11 bases between. DNA for the CDR3: TGTGCCAGCAGCTTGGCTGGGGACGGTTACGAGCAGTACTTC. Encoded protein: CASSLAGDGYEQYF. Full variable domain (missing parts from reference TRBV5-5 and TRBJ2-7): DAGVTQSPTHLIKTRGQQVTLRCSPISGHKSVSWYQQVLGQGPQFIFQYYEKEERGRGNFPDRFSARQFPNYSSELNVNALLLGDSALYLCASSLAGDGYEQYFGPGTRLTVT.

This clonotype was counted at least ten times. The CDR3: CASSQRLAGGQGGELFF. CDR3 bases: TGTGCCAGCAGCCAGAGGCTAGCGGGAGGGCAAGGCGGGGAGCTGTTTTTT. This chain uses TRBV3-1 with TRBJ2-2; the match to TRBD2 covers 12 bases. Germline V CDR1 and CDR2: LGHDT, YNNKEL (reference sequence). This CDR3 contains 17 residues. Losses at the gene ends were 3 bases for V and 7 bases for J; bases not matched to a gene: 9.

The sample holds a few counts of this clonotype. The chain joins TRBV6-2 or TRBV6-3 to TRBJ2-1; 8 bases map to TRBD2. V trimming: 6 bases; J trimming: 1 base; junction bases outside the gene matches: 2. Germline values: CDR1 MNHEY, CDR2 SVGEGT. The CDR3 is 14 residues long. The CDR3: CASRAGGSYNEQFF. For the CDR3, the DNA is TGTGCCAGCAGGGCGGGAGGATCCTACAATGAGCAGTTCTTC.

This clonotype was picked up many times. The gene calls are TRBV7-2 and TRBJ2-5; TRBD1 or TRBD2 may be the D gene (5 bases each). The CDR3 extends over 14 amino acids. From germline, CDR1 is SGHTA and CDR2 FQGNSA. Trimming stripped 3 bases from V and 4 bases from J, with 12 bases between. Written as DNA, the CDR3 is TGTGCCAGCAGCTTTGGGGGAATAGGAGAGACCCAGTACTTC. This gives the protein CASSFGGIGETQYF.

This rearrangement joins TRBV3-1 to TRBJ2-2, with TRBD2 matching 10 bases. Per germline, CDR1 LGHDT and CDR2 YNNKEL (reference sequence). This CDR3 contains 15 residues. V gave up 5 bases and J gave up 2 bases; unmatched junction bases: 2. The CDR3 region is CASSIAGGNTGELFF. Here the CDR3 DNA reads TGTGCCAGCAGCATAGCGGGGGGTAACACCGGGGAGCTGTTTTTT.

Ten or more counts support this clonotype. The rearrangement uses TRBV29-1 and TRBJ2-3; 7 bases fit TRBD1. The junction had 4 bases not matched to a gene; V was cut back by 4 bases and J by 0 bases. This CDR3 contains 14 residues. The germline V gene encodes CDR1 SQVTM and CDR2 ANQGSEA. CDR3 residues: CSVVPGQSTDTQYF. In DNA, the CDR3 is TGCAGCGTTGTTCCGGGACAGAGCACAGATACGCAGTATTTT.

This clonotype appeared many times. The V and J genes are TRBV3-1 and TRBJ2-3; D gene uncertain. V dropped 4 bases and J dropped 6 bases, with 14 bases sitting between them. CDR1 is LGHDT and CDR2 is YNNKEL in the germline V gene (reference sequence). The CDR3 has 14 residues. CDR3 sequence reads: CASSRGGPGDTQYF. Written as DNA, the CDR3 is TGTGCCAGCAGCCGGGGTGGCCCCGGGGATACGCAGTATTTT.

This clonotype was seen many times. The junction differs from germline at one of its ends, possibly a read error. The genes are TRBV20-1 and TRBJ2-7; D tentatively fits TRBD1 or TRBD2 (5 bases each). CDR3 size: 12 residues. Germline lookup yields CDR1 DFQATT and CDR2 SNEGSKA (reference sequence). DNA of the CDR3: TGCAGTGCAAGAGGGGTCTCCTACGAGCAGTACTTC. It yields the protein CSARGVSYEQYF.

The sample holds many counts of this clonotype. This rearrangement joins TRBV15 to TRBJ2-5, with 10 bases that match TRBD2. CDR1 is LNHNV, CDR2 YYDKDF, per germline (reference sequence). V lost 3 bases and J lost 3; bases outside the gene matches: 1. The CDR3 totals 14 residues. The CDR3 nucleotides read TGTGCCACCAGCAGTGGGACTAGCGAAGAGACCCAGTACTTC. Its translation is CATSSGTSEETQYF.

This clonotype was seen many times. V gene TRBV12-3 or TRBV12-4 combines with J gene TRBJ2-7, with D unresolved. The CDR3 has 12 amino acids. V lost 2 bases and J 6 bases, leaving 8 bases between the germline ends. The CDR3 DNA reads TGTGCCAGCAGTTTATTGTGGGGCGAGCAGTACTTC. It is translated as CASSLLWGEQYF.

This clonotype was picked up many times. The chain links TRBV2 to TRBJ1-2; 9 bases align to TRBD1. V was clipped by 1 base and J by 7 bases; unmatched bases: 10. Germline V gives CDR1 SNHLY, CDR2 FYNNEI. The CDR3 runs to 16 residues. CDR3 in amino acids: CASSEESGTGTTGYTF. CDR3 DNA sequence: TGTGCCAGCAGTGAAGAGTCCGGGACAGGGACCACTGGCTACACCTTC.

This clonotype came up many times. V is TRBV10-3 and J is TRBJ2-7; 7 bases map to TRBD1. CDR1 and CDR2 from the germline V gene are ENHRY and SYGVKD. Germline trimming cut 10 bases from V and 2 bases from J; bases unmatched to any gene: 5. The CDR3 totals 12 residues. DNA of the CDR3: TGTGCCACCTGGGACAGTCCCTACGAGCAGTACTTC. Translated: CATWDSPYEQYF.

This clonotype was detected ten times or more. The gene calls are TRBV7-3 and TRBJ2-2; the match to TRBD2 covers 9 bases. CDR1 and CDR2 (germline): SGHTA, FQGTGA. J gave up 7 bases and V 1 base, and 10 bases lay outside the gene matches. The CDR3 length is 17 residues. In DNA, the CDR3 is TGTGCCAGCAGCTTAAGGGTAGCGGGGGCACAAGGCGGGGAGCTGTTTTTT. Translating gives CASSLRVAGAQGGELFF.

This clonotype has ten or more counts. The rearrangement links TRBV5-6 to TRBJ2-2, with 8 bases fitting TRBD2. J gave up 1 base and V 5 bases, and 4 bases lay outside the gene matches. Germline values: CDR1 SGHDT, CDR2 YYEEEE. This CDR3 has 15 amino acids. CDR3 coding DNA: TGTGCCAGCAGGGGGCTAGCGGGGAACACCGGGGAGCTGTTTTTT. Translation gives CASRGLAGNTGELFF.

This clonotype appeared many times. The chain couples TRBV28 to TRBJ1-5, with D uncertain. The ends were cut back, 6 bases at V and 9 bases at J, with 12 bases in the middle. Germline CDR1 MDHEN, CDR2 SYDVKM. The CDR3 totals 12 residues. This CDR3 reads CASSLFSGPQHF. The DNA of the CDR3 is TGTGCCAGCAGCCTTTTCAGTGGGCCCCAGCATTTT.

This clonotype has a count of ten or more. The CDR3 DNA is TGCAGTGCCTCCCCAGGGGGACGGAAGAATGAAAAACTGTTTTTT. Amino acid sequence: CSASPGGRKNEKLFF. This chain connects TRBV20-1 to TRBJ1-4, with TRBD1 identical over 7 bases. This CDR3 has 15 residues. V gave up 6 bases and J gave up 5 bases; unmatched junction bases: 12. CDR1 DFQATT and CDR2 SNEGSKA come from the germline V gene (reference sequence).

This clonotype occurred many times. The chain links TRBV29-1 to TRBJ2-5; D not certain. The CDR3 extends over 13 amino acids. Germline V gives CDR1 SQVTM, CDR2 ANQGSEA. Trimming cost V 3 bases and J 5 bases, with 13 bases left between them. CDR3 nucleotides: TGCAGCGTTGACGTCTCCACGAGGGAGACCCAGTACTTC. Amino acid sequence: CSVDVSTRETQYF.

This clonotype was detected ten times or more. The J gene is TRBJ2-1, the V gene TRBV4-3; D might be TRBD1 or TRBD2, each matching 6 bases. The CDR3 extends over 18 amino acids. Germline CDR1 LGHNA, CDR2 YSLEER. V lost 2 bases, J lost 0 bases, and 17 bases lay in between. CDR3 in amino acids: CASSQPLRGGISYNEQFF. CDR3 DNA sequence: TGCGCCAGCAGCCAACCCCTCAGAGGGGGGATCTCCTACAATGAGCAGTTCTTC.

This clonotype was detected many times. The chain employs TRBV7-9 and TRBJ1-2; TRBD1 might be the D (5 bases). The CDR3 runs 12 residues. Per germline, CDR1 SEHNR and CDR2 FQNEAQ (reference sequence). The V end lost 7 bases, the J end lost 2 bases, and 8 bases lay between the germline ends. CDR3 sequence reads: CASNQGNYGYTF. DNA for the CDR3: TGTGCCAGCAACCAGGGCAACTATGGCTACACCTTC.